One and the same sample provided the 16 T cell receptor beta chains below, sequenced in a study of blood T cell repertoires in COVID-19. TCRdb keeps only in-frame clones here, not all; method: immunoSEQ multiplex PCR. The sample has about 470,000 clones, approximately 86% seen once. The sequenced sample consisted of PBMCs or T cells enriched from blood (not recorded which). Receptors were obtained from a woman younger than 35 who had recovered from COVID-19.

The V gene is TRBV7-4, the J gene TRBJ2-7, with TRBD2 matching over 9 bases. J gave up 6 bases and V 1 base, and 10 bases lay outside the gene matches. From germline, CDR1 is SGHVT and CDR2 SQSDAQ. The CDR3 length is 16 residues. The DNA for the CDR3 is TGTGCCAGCAGCTTAGAGCGGCGGGGGGGACGAGGCGAGCAGTACTTC. Translation gives CASSLERRGGRGEQYF.

The rearrangement uses TRBV5-6 and TRBJ1-1, with D hard to call. This CDR3 contains 14 residues. In germline, CDR1 is SGHDT, CDR2 YYEEEE. V dropped 4 bases and J dropped 5 bases, with 15 bases sitting between them. Here the CDR3 reads CASSPVERWTEAFF. Here the CDR3 DNA reads TGTGCCAGCAGCCCCGTTGAGCGGTGGACTGAAGCTTTCTTT.

The genes are TRBV2 and TRBJ2-5; no reliable D call. Germline CDR1 is SNHLY and CDR2 is FYNNEI. The CDR3 loop spans 14 amino acids. The V end lost 6 bases, the J end lost 0 bases, and 11 bases lay between the germline ends. The CDR3 sequence: CASSLGQNQETQYF. CDR3 sequence (DNA): TGTGCCAGCAGCCTTGGGCAGAACCAAGAGACCCAGTACTTC.

The chain links TRBV10-3 to TRBJ2-5; 9 nucleotides align to TRBD2. Germline CDR1 and CDR2: ENHRY and SYGVKD. V gave up 10 bases and J gave up 1 base; unmatched junction bases: 10. The CDR3 has 15 residues. The CDR3 is CATAPGLAGQETQYF. CDR3 nucleotides: TGTGCCACTGCGCCGGGACTAGCTGGCCAAGAGACCCAGTACTTC.

CDR3 loop: CASSDRTGGYSNQPQHF. As DNA, the CDR3 is TGTGCCAGCAGTGACAGGACAGGGGGGTATAGCAATCAGCCCCAGCATTTT. The gene calls are TRBV6-1 and TRBJ1-5, with 10 positions matching TRBD1. V gave up 3 bases and J gave up 0 bases; unmatched junction bases: 5. This CDR3 comprises 17 residues. The germline CDR1 and CDR2 sequences are MNHNS and SASEGT.

This clone has a handful of counts. The chain links TRBV30 to TRBJ2-7; 7 bases line up with TRBD1. Germline CDR1 is GTSNPN and CDR2 is SVGIG (reference sequence). This CDR3 spans 12 amino acids. The V and J ends lost 0 bases and 7 bases, in that order; junction bases with no gene match: 3. CDR3 amino acids: CAWSVQGMEQYF. CDR3 coding DNA: TGTGCCTGGAGTGTACAGGGGATGGAGCAGTACTTC.

CDR3 loop: CATGDRAAGEQYF. DNA of the CDR3: TGCGCCACCGGGGACAGGGCGGCGGGGGAGCAGTACTTC. V usage is TRBV5-1 and J usage is TRBJ2-7, with 9 bases matching TRBD1. J gave up 7 bases and V 9 bases, and 11 bases lay outside the gene matches. The CDR3 spans 13 residues. CDR1 and CDR2 (germline): SGHRS, YFSETQ.

The genes are TRBV2 and TRBJ1-2; 7 bases are a match to TRBD1. CDR1 is SNHLY, CDR2 FYNNEI, per germline. Losses at the gene ends were 4 bases for V and 7 bases for J; bases not matched to a gene: 18. This CDR3 contains 17 residues. The CDR3 DNA sequence: TGTGCCAGCAGTGCGCGCTTACTGACAGGGCCCTCGGGTGGCTACACCTTC. It specifies CASSARLLTGPSGGYTF.

The rearrangement uses TRBV6-8 and TRBJ2-5; D call uncertain. From germline, CDR1 is MNHGY and CDR2 SAAAGT. The length of the CDR3 is 13 residues. Deletions cut 2 bases from V and 2 bases from J, with 6 bases between. The CDR3 here is CASSYDIQETQYF. The CDR3 DNA is TGTGCCAGCAGTTACGACATTCAAGAGACCCAGTACTTC.

This rearrangement joins TRBV6-5 to TRBJ1-5; TRBD1 is a possible D gene (6 bases). The germline CDR1 and CDR2 sequences are MNHEY and SVGAGI. V was pared by 4 bases and J by 7 bases, with 14 bases between. This CDR3 region has 14 residues. This chain's CDR3 is CASSSGGPWQPQHF. The CDR3 DNA follows: TGTGCCAGCAGTTCGGGGGGCCCTTGGCAGCCCCAGCATTTT.

The J gene is TRBJ1-4, the V gene TRBV15; 8 bases align to TRBD1. The CDR3 spans 16 residues. Trimming took 4 bases from V and 4 from J; bases not matched to a gene: 8. CDR1 is LNHNV, CDR2 YYDKDF, per germline (reference sequence). CDR3 in DNA: TGTGCCACCAGCACCGGACAGGGTTCGGTTAATGAAAAACTGTTTTTT. It is translated as CATSTGQGSVNEKLFF.

This rearrangement joins TRBV11-2 to TRBJ2-7; a weak D match, TRBD1 (6 bases). Deletions cut 5 bases from V and 0 bases from J, with 11 bases between. Germline CDR1 SGHAT, CDR2 FQNNGV. The CDR3 covers 14 residues. CDR3 DNA sequence: TGTGCCAGCAGCGCCCTACAGGGCTCCTACGAGCAGTACTTC. Translated, it gives CASSALQGSYEQYF.

The chain employs TRBV29-1 and TRBJ1-6; D call uncertain. Germline CDR1 is SQVTM and CDR2 is ANQGSEA. This CDR3 comprises 13 residues. The V and J ends lost 5 bases and 7 bases respectively, with 12 bases between them. The CDR3 DNA reads TGCAGCGTTTGGTGGGCGTTGAATTCACCCCTCCACTTT. Residues: CSVWWALNSPLHF.

The chain is built from TRBV10-3 and TRBJ2-3; the D gene is possibly TRBD2 (6 bases). The CDR3 is 12 amino acids. The germline gives CDR1 ENHRY, CDR2 SYGVKD. V lost 11 bases to trimming and J lost 4 bases, with 13 bases between them. This CDR3 is CAAFSGSDTQYF. The CDR3, as DNA: TGTGCCGCCTTTAGCGGTTCAGATACGCAGTATTTT.

The chain carries TRBV5-1 and TRBJ1-1; D remains ambiguous. Trimming stripped 0 bases from V and 2 bases from J, with 11 bases between. Germline V gene sequence: CDR1 SGHRS, CDR2 YFSETQ. The CDR3 totals 15 residues. CDR3: CASSLERAFNTEAFF. The CDR3 region has the DNA TGCGCCAGCAGCTTGGAGAGGGCTTTTAACACTGAAGCTTTCTTT.

The genes are TRBV28 and TRBJ2-3; the match to TRBD2 covers 8 bases. Germline trimming cut 6 bases from V and 0 bases from J; bases unmatched to any gene: 2. In germline, CDR1 is MDHEN, CDR2 SYDVKM. CDR3 length: 14 amino acids. The CDR3 is CASRQRGSTDTQYF. The CDR3 region has the DNA TGTGCCAGCAGACAGCGGGGGAGCACAGATACGCAGTATTTT.